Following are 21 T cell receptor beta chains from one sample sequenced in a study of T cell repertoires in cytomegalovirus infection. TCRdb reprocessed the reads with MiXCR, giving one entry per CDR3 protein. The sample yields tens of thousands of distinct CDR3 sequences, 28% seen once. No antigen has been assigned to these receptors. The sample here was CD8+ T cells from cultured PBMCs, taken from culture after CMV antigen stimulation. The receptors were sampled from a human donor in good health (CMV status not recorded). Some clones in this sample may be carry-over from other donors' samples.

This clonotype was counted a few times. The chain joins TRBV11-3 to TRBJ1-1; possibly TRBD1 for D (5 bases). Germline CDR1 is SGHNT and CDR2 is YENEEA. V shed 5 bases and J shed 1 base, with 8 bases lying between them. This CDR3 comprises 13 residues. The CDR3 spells CASSIGTNTEAFF. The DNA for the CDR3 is TGTGCCAGCAGCATCGGGACGAACACTGAAGCTTTCTTT.

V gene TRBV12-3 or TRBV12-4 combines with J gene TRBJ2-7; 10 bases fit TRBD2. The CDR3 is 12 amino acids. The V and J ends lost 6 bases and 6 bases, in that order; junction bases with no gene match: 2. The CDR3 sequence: CASSLAGVEQYF. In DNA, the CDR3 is TGTGCCAGCAGCCTAGCGGGAGTCGAGCAGTACTTC.

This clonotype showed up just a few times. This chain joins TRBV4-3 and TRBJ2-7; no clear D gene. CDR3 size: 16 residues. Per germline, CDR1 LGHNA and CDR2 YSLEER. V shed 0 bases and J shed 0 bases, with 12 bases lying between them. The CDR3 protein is CASSQDRLANSYEQYF. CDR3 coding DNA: TGCGCCAGCAGCCAAGATAGGTTGGCTAACTCCTACGAGCAGTACTTC.

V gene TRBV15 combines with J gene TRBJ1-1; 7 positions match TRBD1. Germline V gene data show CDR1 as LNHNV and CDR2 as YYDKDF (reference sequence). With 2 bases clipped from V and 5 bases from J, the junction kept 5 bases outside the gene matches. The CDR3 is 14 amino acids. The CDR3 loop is CATSRKGQLTEAFF. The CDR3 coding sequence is TGTGCCACCAGCAGAAAGGGACAGCTGACTGAAGCTTTCTTT.

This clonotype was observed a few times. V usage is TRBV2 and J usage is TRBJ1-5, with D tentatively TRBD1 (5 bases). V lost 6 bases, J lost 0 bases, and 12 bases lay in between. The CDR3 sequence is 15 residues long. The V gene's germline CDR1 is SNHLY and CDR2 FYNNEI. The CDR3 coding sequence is TGTGCCAGCAGGTCCGGGACCGCTAGCAATCAGCCCCAGCATTTT. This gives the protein CASRSGTASNQPQHF.

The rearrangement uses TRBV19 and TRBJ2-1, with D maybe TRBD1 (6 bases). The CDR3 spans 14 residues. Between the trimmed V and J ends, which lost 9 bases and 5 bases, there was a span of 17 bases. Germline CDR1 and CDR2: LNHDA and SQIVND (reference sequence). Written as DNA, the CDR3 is TGTGCCAGCATAGGCTGGGGGCCCAACAATGAGCAGTTCTTC. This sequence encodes CASIGWGPNNEQFF.

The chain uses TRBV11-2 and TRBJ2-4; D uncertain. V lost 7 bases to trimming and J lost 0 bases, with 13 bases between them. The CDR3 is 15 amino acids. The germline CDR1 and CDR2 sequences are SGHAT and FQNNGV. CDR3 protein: CASTLFGEAKNIQYF. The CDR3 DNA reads TGTGCCAGCACCCTATTTGGGGAAGCCAAAAACATTCAGTACTTC. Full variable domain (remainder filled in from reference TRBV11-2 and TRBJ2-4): EAGVAQSPRYKIIEKRQSVAFWCNPISGHATLYWYQQILGQGPKLLIQFQNNGVVDDSQLPKDRFSAERLKGVDSTLKIQPAKLEDSAVYLCASTLFGEAKNIQYFGAGTRLSVL.

The CDR3 DNA sequence: TGTGCCAGCAGTTACTCACCAGCGGGAGAGACCCAGTACTTC. Amino acid sequence: CASSYSPAGETQYF. The V call is TRBV6-2 or TRBV6-3, the J call TRBJ2-5; a possible D gene is TRBD2 (6 bases). The CDR3 has 14 residues. Per germline, CDR1 MNHEY and CDR2 SVGEGT. V was cut by 0 bases and J by 4 bases, with 9 bases left in between.

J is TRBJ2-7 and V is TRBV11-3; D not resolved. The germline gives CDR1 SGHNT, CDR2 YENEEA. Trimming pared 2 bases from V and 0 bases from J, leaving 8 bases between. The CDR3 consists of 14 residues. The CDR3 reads CASSLKHPSYEQYF. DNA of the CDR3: TGTGCCAGCAGCTTAAAACACCCCTCCTACGAGCAGTACTTC. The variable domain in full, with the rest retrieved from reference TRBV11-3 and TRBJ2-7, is EAGVVQSPRYKIIEKKQPVAFWCNPISGHNTLYWYLQNLGQGPELLIRYENEEAVDDSQLPKDRFSAERLKGVDSTLKIQPAELGDSAVYLCASSLKHPSYEQYFGPGTRLTVT.

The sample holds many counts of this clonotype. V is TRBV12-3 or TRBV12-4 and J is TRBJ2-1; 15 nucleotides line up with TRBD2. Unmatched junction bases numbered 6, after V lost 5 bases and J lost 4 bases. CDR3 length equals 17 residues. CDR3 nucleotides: TGTGCCAGCAGTCCCGGTGGGACTAGCGGGGGGTACAATGAGCAGTTCTTC. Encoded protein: CASSPGGTSGGYNEQFF.

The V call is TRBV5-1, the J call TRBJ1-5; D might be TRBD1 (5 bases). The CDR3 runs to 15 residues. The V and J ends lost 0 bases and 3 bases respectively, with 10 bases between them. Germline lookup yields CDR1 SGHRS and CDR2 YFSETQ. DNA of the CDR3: TGCGCCAGCAGCTTGGTAGGGGCGGTCAATCAGCCCCAGCATTTT. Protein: CASSLVGAVNQPQHF. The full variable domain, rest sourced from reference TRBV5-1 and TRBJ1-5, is KAGVTQTPRYLIKTRGQQVTLSCSPISGHRSVSWYQQTPGQGLQFLFEYFSETQRNKGNFPGRFSGRQFSNSRSEMNVSTLELGDSALYLCASSLVGAVNQPQHFGDGTRLSIL.

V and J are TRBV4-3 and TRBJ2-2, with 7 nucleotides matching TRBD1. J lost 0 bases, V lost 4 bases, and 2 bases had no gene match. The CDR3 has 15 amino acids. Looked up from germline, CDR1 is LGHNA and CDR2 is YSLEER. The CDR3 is CASSPGTANTGELFF. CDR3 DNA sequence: TGCGCCAGCAGCCCCGGGACAGCGAACACCGGGGAGCTGTTTTTT.

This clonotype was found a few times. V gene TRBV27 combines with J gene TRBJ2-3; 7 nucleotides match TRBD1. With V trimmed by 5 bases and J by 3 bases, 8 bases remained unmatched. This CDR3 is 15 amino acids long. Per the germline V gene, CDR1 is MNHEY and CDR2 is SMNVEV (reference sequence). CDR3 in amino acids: CASSTSGQITDTQYF. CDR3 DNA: TGTGCCAGCAGTACCTCGGGACAGATTACAGATACGCAGTATTTT.

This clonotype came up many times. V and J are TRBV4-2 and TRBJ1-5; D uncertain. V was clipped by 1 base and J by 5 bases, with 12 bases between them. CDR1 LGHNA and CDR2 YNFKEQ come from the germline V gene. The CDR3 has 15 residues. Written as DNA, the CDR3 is TGTGCCAGCAGCCAAGGGGGAGACGGAGATCAGCCCCAGCATTTT. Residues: CASSQGGDGDQPQHF.

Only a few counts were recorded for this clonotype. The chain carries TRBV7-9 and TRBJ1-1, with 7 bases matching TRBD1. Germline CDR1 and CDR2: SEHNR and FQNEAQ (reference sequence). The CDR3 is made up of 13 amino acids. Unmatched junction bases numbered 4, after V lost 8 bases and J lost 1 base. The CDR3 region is CASLGTANTEAFF. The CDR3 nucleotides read TGTGCCAGCTTAGGGACAGCGAACACTGAAGCTTTCTTT.

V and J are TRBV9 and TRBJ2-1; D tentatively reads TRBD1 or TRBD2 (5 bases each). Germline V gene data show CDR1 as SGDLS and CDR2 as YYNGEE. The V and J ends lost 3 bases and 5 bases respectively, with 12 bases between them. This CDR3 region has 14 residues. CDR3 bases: TGTGCCAGCAGCGCCGGGACCCGAGACAATGAGCAGTTCTTC. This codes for CASSAGTRDNEQFF.

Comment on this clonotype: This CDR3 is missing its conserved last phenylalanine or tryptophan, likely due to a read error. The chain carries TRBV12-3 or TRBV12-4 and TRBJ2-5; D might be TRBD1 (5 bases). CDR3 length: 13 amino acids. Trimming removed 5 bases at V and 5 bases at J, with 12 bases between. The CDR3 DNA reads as TGTGCCAGCAGTCTGACAGCTCTGGAGACCCAGTACTCC. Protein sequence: CASSLTALETQYS.

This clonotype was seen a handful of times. Here the CDR3 reads CASSQVEADTQYF. CDR3 bases: TGCGCCAGCAGCCAAGTGGAGGCAGATACGCAGTATTTT. V and J are TRBV4-1 and TRBJ2-3; D is possibly TRBD2 (5 bases). V shed 1 base and J shed 4 bases, with 6 bases lying between them. The CDR3 length is 13 residues. CDR1 MGHRA and CDR2 YSYEKL come from the germline V gene.

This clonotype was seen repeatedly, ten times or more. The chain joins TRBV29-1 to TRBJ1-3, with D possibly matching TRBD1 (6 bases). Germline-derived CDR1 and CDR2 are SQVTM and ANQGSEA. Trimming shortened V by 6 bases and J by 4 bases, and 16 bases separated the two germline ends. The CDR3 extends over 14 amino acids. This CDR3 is CSVAYPGEGNTIYF. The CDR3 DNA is TGCAGCGTCGCGTACCCAGGGGAAGGAAACACCATATATTTT.

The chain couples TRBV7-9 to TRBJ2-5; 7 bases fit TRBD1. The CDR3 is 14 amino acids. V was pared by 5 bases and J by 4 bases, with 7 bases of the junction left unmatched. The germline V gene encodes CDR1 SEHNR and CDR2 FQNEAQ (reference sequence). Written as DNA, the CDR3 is TGTGCCAGCAGCGGAGGACAGGTTGGAGAGACCCAGTACTTC. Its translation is CASSGGQVGETQYF.

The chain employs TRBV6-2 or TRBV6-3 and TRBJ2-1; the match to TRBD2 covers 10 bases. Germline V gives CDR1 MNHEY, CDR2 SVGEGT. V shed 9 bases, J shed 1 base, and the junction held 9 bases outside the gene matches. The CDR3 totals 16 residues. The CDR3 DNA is TGTGCCAGTAGTGCCGTAGCGGGAGGATCCTACAATGAGCAGTTCTTC. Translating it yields CASSAVAGGSYNEQFF.